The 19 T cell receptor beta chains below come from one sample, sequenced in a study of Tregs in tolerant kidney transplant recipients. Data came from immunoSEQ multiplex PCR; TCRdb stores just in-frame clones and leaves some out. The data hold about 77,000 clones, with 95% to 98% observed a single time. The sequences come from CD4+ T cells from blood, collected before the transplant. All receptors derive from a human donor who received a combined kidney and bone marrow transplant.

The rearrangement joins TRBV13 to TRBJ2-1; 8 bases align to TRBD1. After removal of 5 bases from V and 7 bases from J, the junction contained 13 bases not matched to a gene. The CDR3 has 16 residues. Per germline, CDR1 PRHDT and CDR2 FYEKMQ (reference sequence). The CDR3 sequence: CASSARRQGAINEQFF. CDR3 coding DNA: TGTGCCAGCAGCGCGCGCAGGCAGGGGGCGATAAATGAGCAGTTCTTC.

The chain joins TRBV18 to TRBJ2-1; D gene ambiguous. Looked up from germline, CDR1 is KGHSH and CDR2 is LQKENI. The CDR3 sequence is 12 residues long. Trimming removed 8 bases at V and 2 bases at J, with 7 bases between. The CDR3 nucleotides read TGTGCCAGCGCCGTAGCCTACAATGAGCAGTTCTTC. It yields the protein CASAVAYNEQFF.

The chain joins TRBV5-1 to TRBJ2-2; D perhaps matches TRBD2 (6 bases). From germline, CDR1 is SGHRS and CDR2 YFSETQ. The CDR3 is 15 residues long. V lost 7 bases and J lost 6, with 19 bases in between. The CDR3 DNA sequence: TGCGCCAGCGCCCCCGGGACTTATCTTGCCGGGGAGCTGTTTTTT. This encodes CASAPGTYLAGELFF.

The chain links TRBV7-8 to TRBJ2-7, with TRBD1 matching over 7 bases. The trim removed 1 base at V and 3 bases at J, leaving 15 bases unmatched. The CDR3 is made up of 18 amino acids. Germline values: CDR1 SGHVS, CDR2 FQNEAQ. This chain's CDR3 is CASSLELGGAGGGYEQYF. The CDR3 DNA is TGTGCCAGCAGCTTAGAATTGGGTGGGGCAGGGGGTGGCTACGAGCAGTACTTC. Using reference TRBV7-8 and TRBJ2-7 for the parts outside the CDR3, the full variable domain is GAGVSQSPRYKVAKRGQDVALRCDPISGHVSLFWYQQALGQGPEFLTYFQNEAQLDKSGLPSDRFFAERPEGSVSTLKIQRTQQEDSAVYLCASSLELGGAGGGYEQYFGPGTRLTVT.

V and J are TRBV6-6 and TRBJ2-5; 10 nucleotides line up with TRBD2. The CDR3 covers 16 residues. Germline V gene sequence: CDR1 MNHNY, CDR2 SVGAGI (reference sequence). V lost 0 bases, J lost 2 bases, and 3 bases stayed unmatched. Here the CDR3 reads CASSYSASGGQETQYF. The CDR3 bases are TGTGCCAGCAGTTACTCAGCTAGCGGGGGACAAGAGACCCAGTACTTC.

In nucleotides, the CDR3 is TGTGCCAGCAGCTCCCGGGACAGGGGCCCCTATGGCTACACCTTC. Amino acids: CASSSRDRGPYGYTF. The rearrangement joins TRBV7-2 to TRBJ1-2; 10 bases align to TRBD1. The CDR3 runs 15 residues. The V gene end was trimmed by 4 bases and the J gene end by 4 bases; junction bases not matched to a gene: 6. The germline gives CDR1 SGHTA, CDR2 FQGNSA.

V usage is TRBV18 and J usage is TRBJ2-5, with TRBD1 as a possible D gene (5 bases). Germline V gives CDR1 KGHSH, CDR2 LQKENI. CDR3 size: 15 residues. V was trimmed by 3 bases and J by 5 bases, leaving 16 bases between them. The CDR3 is CASSPDSGVGETQYF. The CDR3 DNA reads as TGTGCCAGCTCACCCGACAGTGGAGTGGGTGAGACCCAGTACTTC.

CDR3 loop: CAWSRTGGISYF. The CDR3 nucleotides read TGTGCCTGGAGTAGGACAGGGGGCATCTCGTACTTC. The genes are TRBV30 and TRBJ2-7; 11 nucleotides agree with TRBD1. With V trimmed by 2 bases and J by 12 bases, 6 bases remained unmatched. The V gene's germline CDR1 is GTSNPN and CDR2 SVGIG (reference sequence). The CDR3 is made up of 12 amino acids.

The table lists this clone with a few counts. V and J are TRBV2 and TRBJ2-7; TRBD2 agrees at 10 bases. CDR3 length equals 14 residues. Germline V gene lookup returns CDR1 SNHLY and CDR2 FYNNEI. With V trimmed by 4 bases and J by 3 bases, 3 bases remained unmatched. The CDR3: CASSVQRGGYEQYF. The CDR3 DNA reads TGTGCCAGCAGTGTGCAGCGGGGGGGCTACGAGCAGTACTTC.

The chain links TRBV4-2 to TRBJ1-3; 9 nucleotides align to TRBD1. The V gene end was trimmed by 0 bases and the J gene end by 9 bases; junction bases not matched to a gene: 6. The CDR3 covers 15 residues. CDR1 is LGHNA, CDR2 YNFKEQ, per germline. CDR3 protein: CASSQDRDRDFTIYF. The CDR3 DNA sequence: TGTGCCAGCAGCCAAGATAGGGACAGGGATTTCACCATATATTTT.

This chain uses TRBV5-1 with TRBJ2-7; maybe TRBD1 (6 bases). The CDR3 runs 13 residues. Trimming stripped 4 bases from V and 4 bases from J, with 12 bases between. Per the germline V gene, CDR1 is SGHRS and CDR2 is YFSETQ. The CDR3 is CASSQGQRYEQYF. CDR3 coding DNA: TGCGCCAGCAGCCAAGGACAGCGGTACGAGCAGTACTTC.

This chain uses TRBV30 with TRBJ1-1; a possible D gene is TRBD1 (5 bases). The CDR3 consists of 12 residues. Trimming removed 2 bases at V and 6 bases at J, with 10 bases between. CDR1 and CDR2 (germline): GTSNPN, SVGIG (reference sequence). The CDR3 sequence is CAWSTGVAEAFF. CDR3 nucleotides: TGTGCCTGGAGTACGGGGGTGGCTGAAGCTTTCTTT.

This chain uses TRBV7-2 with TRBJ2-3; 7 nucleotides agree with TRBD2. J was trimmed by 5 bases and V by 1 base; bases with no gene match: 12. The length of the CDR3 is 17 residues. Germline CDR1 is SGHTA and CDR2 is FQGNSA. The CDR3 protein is CASSLGRRAGAIDTQYF. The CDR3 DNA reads TGTGCCAGCAGCTTAGGGCGGCGGGCGGGAGCAATAGATACGCAGTATTTT.

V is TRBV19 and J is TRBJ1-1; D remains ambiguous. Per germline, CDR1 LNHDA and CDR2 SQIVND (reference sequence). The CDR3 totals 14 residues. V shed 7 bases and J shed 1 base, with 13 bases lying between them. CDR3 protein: CASTVSLENTEAFF. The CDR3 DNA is TGTGCCAGTACAGTGTCGCTCGAGAACACTGAAGCTTTCTTT.

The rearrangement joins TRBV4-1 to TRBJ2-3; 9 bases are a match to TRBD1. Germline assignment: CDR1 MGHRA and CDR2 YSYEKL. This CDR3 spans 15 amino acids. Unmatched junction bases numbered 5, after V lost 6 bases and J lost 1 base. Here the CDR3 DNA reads TGCGCCAGCAGGCTGACAGGGGGTCGCACAGATACGCAGTATTTT. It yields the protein CASRLTGGRTDTQYF.

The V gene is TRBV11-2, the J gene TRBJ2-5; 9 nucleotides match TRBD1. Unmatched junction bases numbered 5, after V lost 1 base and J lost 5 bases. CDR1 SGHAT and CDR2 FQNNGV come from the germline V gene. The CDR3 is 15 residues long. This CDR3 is CASSLGGTGMETQYF. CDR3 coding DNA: TGTGCCAGCAGCTTAGGAGGGACAGGGATGGAGACCCAGTACTTC.

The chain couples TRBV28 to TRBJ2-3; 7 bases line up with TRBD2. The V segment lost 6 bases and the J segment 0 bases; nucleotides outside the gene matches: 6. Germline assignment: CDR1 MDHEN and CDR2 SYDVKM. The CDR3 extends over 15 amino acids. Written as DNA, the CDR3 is TGTGCCAGCAGACCCGGGGGAGGGAGCACAGATACGCAGTATTTT. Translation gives CASRPGGGSTDTQYF.

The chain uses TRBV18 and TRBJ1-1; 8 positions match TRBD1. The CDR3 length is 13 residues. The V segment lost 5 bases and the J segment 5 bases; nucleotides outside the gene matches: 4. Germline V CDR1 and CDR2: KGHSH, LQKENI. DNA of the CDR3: TGTGCCAGCTCATCCGACAGGGGTACTGAAGCTTTCTTT. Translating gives CASSSDRGTEAFF.

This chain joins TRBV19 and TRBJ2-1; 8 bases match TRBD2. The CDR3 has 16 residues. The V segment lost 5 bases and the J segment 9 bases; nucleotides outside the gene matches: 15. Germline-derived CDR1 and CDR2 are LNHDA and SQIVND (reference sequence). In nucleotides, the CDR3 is TGTGCCAGTAGTGATTGGTGGACTAGCACTTTCGGTGAGCAGTTCTTC. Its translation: CASSDWWTSTFGEQFF. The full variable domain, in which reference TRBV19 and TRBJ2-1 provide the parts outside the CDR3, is DGGITQSPKYLFRKEGQNVTLSCEQNLNHDAMYWYRQDPGQGLRLIYYSQIVNDFQKGDIAEGYSVSREKKESFPLTVTSAQKNPTAFYLCASSDWWTSTFGEQFFGPGTRLTVL.